The 14 T cell receptor beta chains below all came from one sample that was sequenced in a study of T cells in Graves' hyperthyroidism and ophthalmopathy. Researchers took RNA transcripts and amplified the TCR beta CDR3 regions from them. The TCR CDR3 was amplified in a first-round RT-PCR using the HTBI primer set. TCRdb itself ran the multiplex PCR reads through MiXCR, one entry per CDR3 protein. The profile covers hundreds of thousands of distinct CDR3 sequences, with 35% to 45% appearing a single time and 8% to 9% taken by the ten largest. Sequencing was performed on blood. Receptors were obtained from a man aged 18-30 years with Graves' hyperthyroidism.

The chain links TRBV15 to TRBJ2-5, with D possibly being TRBD1 or TRBD2 (7 bases each). The CDR3 spans 14 residues. V was shortened by 9 bases and J by 5 bases, with 19 bases between the two germline ends. CDR1 is LNHNV and CDR2 is YYDKDF in the germline V gene (reference sequence). The CDR3 loop reads CATRASGGAETQYF. The DNA of the CDR3 is TGTGCCACTAGAGCCTCAGGGGGGGCGGAGACCCAGTACTTC.

This clonotype was observed many times. This chain joins TRBV9 and TRBJ1-6, with D unclear. The V end was cut by 8 bases, the J end by 6 bases, with 3 bases between. The CDR3 totals 10 residues. CDR1 is SGDLS, CDR2 YYNGEE, per germline. CDR3 nucleotides: TGTGCCAGAACTAATTCACCCCTCCACTTT. It codes for CARTNSPLHF.

This chain uses TRBV29-1 with TRBJ2-1, with 10 positions matching TRBD2. CDR3 length equals 16 residues. Germline CDR1 is SQVTM and CDR2 is ANQGSEA. J lost 8 bases, V lost 0 bases, and 10 bases had no gene match. The CDR3 DNA reads TGCAGCGTTGAAGACATCGAGGGACTAGCGTATCATGAGCAGTTCTTC. Translating it yields CSVEDIEGLAYHEQFF.

This clonotype was found a few times. V usage is TRBV12-3 or TRBV12-4 and J usage is TRBJ2-5, with D possibly being TRBD1 (5 bases). The V end was cut by 7 bases, the J end by 3 bases, with 15 bases between. The length of the CDR3 is 14 residues. The CDR3 coding sequence is TGTGCCAGCACCCCCCAGGGCAGGAAAGAGACCCAGTACTTC. It translates to CASTPQGRKETQYF.

Details on this clonotype: An end of the junction does not agree with germline; a read error may underlie this. The J gene is TRBJ2-5, the V gene TRBV15, with D tentatively TRBD2 (5 bases). This CDR3 spans 11 amino acids. From germline, CDR1 is LNHNV and CDR2 YYDKDF (reference sequence). Here the CDR3 DNA reads TGTGCCACCAGCGTTCAGGAGGCCCAGTGGTTC. This codes for CATSVQEAQWF.

J is TRBJ1-5 and V is TRBV24-1, with a possible D match to TRBD1 (5 bases). CDR3 length equals 14 residues. V was pared by 4 bases and J by 7 bases, with 13 bases between. Germline V lookup: CDR1 KGHDR, CDR2 SFDVKD. CDR3 sequence (DNA): TGTGCCACCAGTGACGAGGGGAGCGGGCAGCCCCAGCATTTT. This gives the protein CATSDEGSGQPQHF.

Note on this clonotype: A much bigger clone sits one base away, suggesting this may be a read error. This chain uses TRBV15 with TRBJ2-2; a weak D match, TRBD2 (7 bases). V was shortened by 5 bases and J by 6 bases, with 19 bases between the two germline ends. Germline values: CDR1 LNHNV, CDR2 YYDKDF (reference sequence). The CDR3 covers 16 residues. The chain's CDR3 is CATSGGRQGRAGELFF. The CDR3 nucleotides read TGTGCCACCAGCGGAGGGAGGCAGGGGAGGGCCGGGGAGCTGTTTTTT.

J is TRBJ1-1 and V is TRBV27; no firm D call. V was cut by 5 bases and J by 11 bases, with 18 bases left in between. Germline CDR1 MNHEY, CDR2 SMNVEV (reference sequence). The CDR3 length is 13 residues. CDR3 in amino acids: CASSPSGGLGAFF. The DNA for the CDR3 is TGTGCCAGCAGTCCTAGTGGAGGGTTAGGCGCTTTCTTT.

The chain joins TRBV29-1 to TRBJ1-2, with 7 bases aligning to TRBD1. Germline lookup yields CDR1 SQVTM and CDR2 ANQGSEA. The CDR3 spans 13 residues. Unmatched junction bases numbered 8, after V lost 3 bases and J lost 7 bases. The CDR3 sequence is CSVEETGSGGYTF. CDR3 coding DNA: TGCAGCGTTGAGGAGACAGGGTCAGGTGGCTACACCTTC.

The J gene is TRBJ2-5, the V gene TRBV20-1; weak D call: TRBD2 (6 bases). V was shortened by 4 bases and J by 1 base, with 13 bases between the two germline ends. Germline lookup yields CDR1 DFQATT and CDR2 SNEGSKA (reference sequence). The CDR3 contains 14 residues. CDR3 amino acids: CSAKSGPFQETQYF. The CDR3 coding sequence is TGCAGTGCTAAGAGCGGGCCTTTCCAAGAGACCCAGTACTTC.

A single count supports this clonotype. A much larger clonotype is one base distant, so this may be a read error. This chain uses TRBV7-2 with TRBJ1-5, with 7 positions matching TRBD1. Germline V gene data show CDR1 as SGHTA and CDR2 as FQGNSA. This CDR3 spans 14 amino acids. CDR3 nucleotide sequence: TGTGCCGGCAGCTCCGGGACAGACAATCAGCCCCAGCATTTT. Its protein is CAGSSGTDNQPQHF.

The gene calls are TRBV20-1 and TRBJ1-5; D possibly corresponds to TRBD1 (5 bases). The V gene lost 5 bases and the J gene lost 1 base, with 12 bases spanning the gap. The CDR3 sequence is 14 residues long. Germline loops: CDR1 DFQATT, CDR2 SNEGSKA (reference sequence). The CDR3 spells CSALRGGSNQPQHF. The CDR3 DNA reads as TGCAGTGCTCTTAGGGGTGGGAGCAATCAGCCCCAGCATTTT.

The chain employs TRBV5-4 and TRBJ1-5; D remains ambiguous. In germline, CDR1 is SGHNT, CDR2 YYREEE (reference sequence). The CDR3 runs 13 residues. Trimming left V 5 bases short and J 8 bases short, with 14 bases between. The CDR3 here is CASSLWRGEPQHF. CDR3 sequence (DNA): TGTGCCAGCAGTTTGTGGCGGGGAGAGCCCCAGCATTTT.

This clonotype was seen repeatedly, ten times or more. J is TRBJ2-6 and V is TRBV19; D call uncertain. The V gene's germline CDR1 is LNHDA and CDR2 SQIVND (reference sequence). The CDR3 length is 14 residues. V was trimmed by 8 bases and J by 0 bases, leaving 8 bases between them. CDR3 sequence reads: CASLRSSGANVLTF. CDR3 DNA sequence: TGTGCCAGTCTCAGGTCCTCTGGGGCCAACGTCCTGACTTTC.